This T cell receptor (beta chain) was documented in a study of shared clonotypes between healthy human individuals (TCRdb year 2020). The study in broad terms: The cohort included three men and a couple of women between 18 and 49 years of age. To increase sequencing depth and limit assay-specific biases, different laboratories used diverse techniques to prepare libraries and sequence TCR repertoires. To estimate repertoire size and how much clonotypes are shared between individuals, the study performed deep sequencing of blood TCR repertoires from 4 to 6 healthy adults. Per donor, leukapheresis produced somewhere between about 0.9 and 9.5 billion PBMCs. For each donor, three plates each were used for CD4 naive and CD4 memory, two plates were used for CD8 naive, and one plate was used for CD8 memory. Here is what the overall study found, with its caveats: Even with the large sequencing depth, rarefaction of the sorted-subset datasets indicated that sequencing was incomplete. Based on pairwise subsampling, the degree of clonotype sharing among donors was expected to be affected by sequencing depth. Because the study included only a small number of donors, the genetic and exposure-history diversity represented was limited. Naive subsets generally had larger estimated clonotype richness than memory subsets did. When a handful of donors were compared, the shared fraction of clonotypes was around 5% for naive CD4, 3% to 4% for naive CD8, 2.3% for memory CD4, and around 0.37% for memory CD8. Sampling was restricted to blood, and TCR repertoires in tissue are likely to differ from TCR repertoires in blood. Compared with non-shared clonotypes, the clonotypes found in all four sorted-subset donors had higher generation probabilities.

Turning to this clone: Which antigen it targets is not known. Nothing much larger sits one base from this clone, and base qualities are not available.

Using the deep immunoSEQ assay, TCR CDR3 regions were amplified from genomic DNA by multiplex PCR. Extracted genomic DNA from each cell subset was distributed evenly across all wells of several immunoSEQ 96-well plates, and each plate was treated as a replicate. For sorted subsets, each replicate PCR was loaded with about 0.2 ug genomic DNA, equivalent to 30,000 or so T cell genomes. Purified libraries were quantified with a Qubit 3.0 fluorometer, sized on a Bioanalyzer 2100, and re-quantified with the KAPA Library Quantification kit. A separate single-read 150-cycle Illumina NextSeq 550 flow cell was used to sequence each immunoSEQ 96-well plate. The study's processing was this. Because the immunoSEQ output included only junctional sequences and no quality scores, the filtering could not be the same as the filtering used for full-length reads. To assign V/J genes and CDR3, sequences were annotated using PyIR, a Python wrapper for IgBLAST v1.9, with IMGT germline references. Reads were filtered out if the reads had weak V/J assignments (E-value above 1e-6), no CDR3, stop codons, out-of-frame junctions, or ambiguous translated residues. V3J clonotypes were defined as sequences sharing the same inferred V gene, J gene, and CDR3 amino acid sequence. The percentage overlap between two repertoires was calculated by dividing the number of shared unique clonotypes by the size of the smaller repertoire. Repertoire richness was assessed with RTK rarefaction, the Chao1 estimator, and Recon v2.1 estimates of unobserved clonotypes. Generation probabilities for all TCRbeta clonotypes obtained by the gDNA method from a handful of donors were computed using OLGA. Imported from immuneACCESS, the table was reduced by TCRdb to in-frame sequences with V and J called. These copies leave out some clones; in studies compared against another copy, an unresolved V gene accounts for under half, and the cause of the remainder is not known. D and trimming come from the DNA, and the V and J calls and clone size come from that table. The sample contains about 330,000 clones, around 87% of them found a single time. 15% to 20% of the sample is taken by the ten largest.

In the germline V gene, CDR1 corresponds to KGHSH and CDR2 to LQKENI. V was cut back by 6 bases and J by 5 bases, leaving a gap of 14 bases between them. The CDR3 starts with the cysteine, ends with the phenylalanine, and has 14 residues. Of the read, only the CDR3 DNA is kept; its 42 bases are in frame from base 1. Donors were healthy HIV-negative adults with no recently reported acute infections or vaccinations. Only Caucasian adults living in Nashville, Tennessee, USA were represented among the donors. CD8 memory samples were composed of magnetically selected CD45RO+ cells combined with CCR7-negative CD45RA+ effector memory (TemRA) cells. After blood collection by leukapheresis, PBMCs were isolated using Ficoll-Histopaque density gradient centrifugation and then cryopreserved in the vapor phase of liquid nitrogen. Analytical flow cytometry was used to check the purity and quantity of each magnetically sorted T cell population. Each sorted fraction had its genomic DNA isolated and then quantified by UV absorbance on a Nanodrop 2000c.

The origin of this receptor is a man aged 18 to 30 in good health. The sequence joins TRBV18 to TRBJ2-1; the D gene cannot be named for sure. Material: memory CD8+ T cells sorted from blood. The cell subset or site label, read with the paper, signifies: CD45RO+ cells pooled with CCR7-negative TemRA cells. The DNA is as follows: TGTGCCAGCTCCCCCCAGGATCTCAACAATGAGCAGTTCTTC. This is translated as CASSPQDLNNEQFF.